This T cell receptor beta chain is drawn from a study of CD8+CD57+ T cells in acquired aplastic anemia. Study in general: The mean DNA yield obtained from sorted CD4+ and CD8+ cells came to approximately 3.2 ug.

CDR3 and TCR beta VDJ profiling relied on genomic DNA as the template. MiXCR, run by TCRdb on the reads, gives a single entry per CDR3 protein. The sample lists around 150,000 distinct CDR3 sequences, 71% occurring once. It was patients with CD8+CD57+ cell expansion by flow cytometry who were chosen for sequencing. The patients, all of them, had severe acquired aplastic anemia. CDR1 is SGHTA and CDR2 is FQGNSA in the germline V gene. CDR3 length: 16 amino acids. The junction had 11 bases not matched to a gene; V was cut back by 5 bases and J by 6 bases. The chain joins TRBV7-2 to TRBJ2-2; 8 bases are a match to TRBD2. The clonotype originates from a human donor with aplastic anemia. The sample was sorted CD4+, CD8+, or CD8+CD57+ T cells (not recorded which) from PBMCs. The CDR3 DNA follows: TGTGCCAGCAGCCCACATAGCGGGATAGCGGCCGGGGAGCTGTTTTTT. Translating gives CASSPHSGIAAGELFF. Full variable domain (missing parts from reference TRBV7-2 and TRBJ2-2): GAGVSQSPSNKVTEKGKDVELRCDPISGHTALYWYRQSLGQGLEFLIYFQGNSAPDKSGLPSDRFSAERTGGSVSTLTIQRTQQEDSAVYLCASSPHSGIAAGELFFGEGSRLTVL.